The T cell receptor beta chain described here comes from a study of chemoradiotherapy in HPV16-positive cancers. Repeated repertoire sampling spanned the course of chemoradiotherapy. Looked up from germline, CDR1 is LNHDA and CDR2 is SQIVND (reference sequence). With 4 bases removed from V and 6 bases from J, the gap between germline ends came to 30 bases. CDR3 length equals 19 residues. Broader study findings: Non-HPV-specific T cells did not expand in tumors during treatment, whereas candidate HPV-specific clones and E7-related motifs did. Only a couple of HPV16-positive patients supplied the functional HPV-specificity definition. In HPV16-positive patients, HPV-responsive T-cell expansion tracked better recurrence-free survival.

TCRdb's copy holds only in-frame clones and misses some; the assay was immunoSEQ multiplex PCR. The repertoire holds about 3,500 clones, with 84% as singletons. A note on this clone: The target antigen is unknown.

The chain links TRBV19 to TRBJ2-5; perhaps TRBD1 as D (11 bases). This clonotype was obtained from a human donor with HPV-associated anogenital cancer. Sequenced here: tumor tissue, sampled from a patient who underwent chemoradiotherapy. The CDR3 loop is CASSKRTGGLSSGSKTQYF. The CDR3 DNA follows: TGTGCCAGTAGTAAGCGGACAGGGGGCTTGTCTAGCGGGAGCAAGACCCAGTACTTC.